This T cell receptor (beta chain) was captured by sequencing in a study of control samples from healthy donors and cancer patients. This CDR3 is built from 12 residues. The junction had 7 bases not matched to a gene; V was cut back by 7 bases and J by 10 bases. Assay: immunoSEQ multiplex PCR; the TCRdb copy retains only in-frame clones and omits some. The profile covers around 130,000 clones, with around 93% appearing a single time and 1.7% taken by the ten largest. This sequence joins TRBV12-3 or TRBV12-4 and TRBJ2-1; TRBD2 agrees at 7 bases. The sample consisted of PBMCs. The receptor was isolated from a man aged 45 to 65 with head and neck cancer. The chain's CDR3 is CASTIKGGEQFF. CDR3 in DNA: TGTGCCAGCACCATAAAGGGAGGGGAGCAGTTCTTC.